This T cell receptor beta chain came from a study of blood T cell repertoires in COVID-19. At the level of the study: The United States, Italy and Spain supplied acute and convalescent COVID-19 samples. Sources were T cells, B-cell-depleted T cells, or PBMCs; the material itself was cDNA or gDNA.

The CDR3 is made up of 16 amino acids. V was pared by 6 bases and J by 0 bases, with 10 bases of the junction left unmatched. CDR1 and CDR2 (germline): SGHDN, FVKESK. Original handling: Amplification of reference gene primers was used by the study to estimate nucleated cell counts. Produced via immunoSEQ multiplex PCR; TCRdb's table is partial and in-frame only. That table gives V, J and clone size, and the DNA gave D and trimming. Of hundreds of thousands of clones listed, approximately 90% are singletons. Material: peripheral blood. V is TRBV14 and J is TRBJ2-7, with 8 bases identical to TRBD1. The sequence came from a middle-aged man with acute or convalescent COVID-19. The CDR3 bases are TGTGCCAGCAGTCAGCCCGGGACAGGTGACTCCTACGAGCAGTACTTC. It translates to CASSQPGTGDSYEQYF.